These 22 T cell receptor beta chains originate from one sample sequenced in a study of beta chain features in type 1 diabetes (dated by TCRdb to 2017 to 2018). Study-wide findings and limitations: In all four CD4+ subsets, TCRB CDR3 length was moderately but significantly shorter in type 1 diabetes patients.

For these TCRs, the target antigens are not known. Receptor libraries were prepared by the immunoSEQ multiplex PCR assay. All of the isolated RNA was reverse transcribed with the High Capacity cDNA Reverse Transcription Kit, so expressed TCRB transcripts were sequenced. Entries here come from immuneACCESS through TCRdb and include only in-frame sequences with V and J called. Some clones fail to appear in such tables; in the studies checked, an unresolved V gene covers under half of the shortfall, and the cause of the remainder is unknown. The sample yields approximately 43,000 clones; 66% were counted once. The top ten constitute around 1.7% of the sample. Sequenced: Tregs from blood. Interpreted using the paper, the cell subset or site label stands for: regulatory CD4+ T cells. These receptors came from a man younger than 45 with type 1 diabetes. Some clones in this sample may be carry-over from other donors' samples.

The chain combines TRBV2 with TRBJ2-3; 14 bases line up with TRBD2. Germline-derived CDR1 and CDR2 are SNHLY and FYNNEI. Losses at the gene ends were 4 bases for V and 4 bases for J; bases not matched to a gene: 7. This CDR3 region has 17 residues. The CDR3 sequence: CASSGPRLAGGADTQYF. CDR3 nucleotide sequence: TGTGCCAGCAGTGGACCCCGACTAGCGGGGGGGGCAGATACGCAGTATTTT. Variable domain in full (rest from reference TRBV2 and TRBJ2-3): EPEVTQTPSHQVTQMGQEVILRCVPISNHLYFYWYRQILGQKVEFLVSFYNNEISEKSEIFDDQFSVERPDGSNFTLKIRSTKLEDSAMYFCASSGPRLAGGADTQYFGPGTRLTVL.

CDR3: CASSSTGTALEAFF. The CDR3 bases are TGTGCCAGCAGCTCAACCGGGACAGCCTTAGAAGCTTTCTTT. The chain employs TRBV7-8 and TRBJ1-1; 7 nucleotides agree with TRBD1. V gave up 4 bases and J gave up 8 bases; unmatched junction bases: 10. From germline, CDR1 is SGHVS and CDR2 FQNEAQ. CDR3 length: 14 amino acids.

V gene TRBV9 combines with J gene TRBJ2-2, with D possibly matching TRBD2 (5 bases). CDR1 SGDLS and CDR2 YYNGEE come from the germline V gene. CDR3 length: 16 amino acids. The V and J ends lost 4 bases and 1 base respectively, with 14 bases between them. The CDR3 sequence: CASSPRGSRNTGELFF. DNA of the CDR3: TGTGCCAGCAGCCCCCGGGGTAGCCGGAACACCGGGGAGCTGTTTTTT.

V usage is TRBV6-6 and J usage is TRBJ2-5, with D possibly matching TRBD2 (6 bases). The length of the CDR3 is 14 residues. V lost 2 bases and J lost 7, with 14 bases in between. Germline V gene data show CDR1 as MNHNY and CDR2 as SVGAGI (reference sequence). The DNA for the CDR3 is TGTGCCAGCAGTTACGCGGGACCCCCATGGACCCAGTACTTC. This translates into CASSYAGPPWTQYF.

In its sample, this clone was seen a few times. The rearrangement links TRBV29-1 to TRBJ2-1; 8 bases fit TRBD1. The CDR3 has 12 amino acids. J was trimmed by 8 bases and V by 7 bases; bases with no gene match: 7. Germline V gives CDR1 SQVTM, CDR2 ANQGSEA. CDR3 amino acids: CSARQGSDEQFF. The CDR3 coding sequence is TGCAGCGCACGACAGGGGTCGGATGAGCAGTTCTTC.

The chain has TRBV7-2 and TRBJ1-2, with 8 bases fitting TRBD1. V shed 3 bases and J 4 bases; nucleotides not matched to a gene: 7. From germline, CDR1 is SGHTA and CDR2 FQGNSA. The CDR3 is made up of 15 amino acids. CDR3: CASSLGDRITYGYTF. CDR3 DNA: TGTGCCAGCAGCTTGGGGGACAGGATCACCTATGGCTACACCTTC. Supplemented by reference TRBV7-2 and TRBJ1-2, the full variable domain reads GAGVSQSPSNKVTEKGKDVELRCDPISGHTALYWYRQSLGQGLEFLIYFQGNSAPDKSGLPSDRFSAERTGGSVSTLTIQRTQQEDSAVYLCASSLGDRITYGYTFGSGTRLTVV.

V and J are TRBV7-2 and TRBJ2-1, with 8 bases that match TRBD2. CDR1 and CDR2 (germline): SGHTA, FQGNSA. CDR3 length equals 16 residues. The trim removed 2 bases at V and 4 bases at J, leaving 7 bases unmatched. The CDR3 sequence is CASSLNAGGIYNEQFF. The CDR3 coding sequence is TGTGCCAGCAGCTTAAATGCGGGGGGCATTTACAATGAGCAGTTCTTC.

There are a few counts of this clone. The chain couples TRBV10-3 to TRBJ2-3; 8 bases map to TRBD2. CDR1 and CDR2 (germline): ENHRY, SYGVKD. The CDR3 contains 15 residues. The ends lost 6 bases at V and 6 bases at J; junction bases unmatched: 11. In nucleotides, the CDR3 is TGTGCCATCAGCCTGGCGGCGGGGGGAAGCGATACGCAGTATTTT. It codes for CAISLAAGGSDTQYF.

V gene TRBV27 combines with J gene TRBJ2-7; 10 bases are shared with TRBD2. The CDR3 runs 14 residues. J gave up 3 bases and V 4 bases, and 3 bases lay outside the gene matches. Germline CDR1 reads MNHEY; CDR2 reads SMNVEV (reference sequence). In DNA form, the CDR3 reads TGTGCCAGCAGTTCTAGGACTAGCGGCTACGAGCAGTACTTC. Translating it yields CASSSRTSGYEQYF.

In nucleotides, the CDR3 is TGTGCCAGCACCCACCAGGGACAGACGACCTACGAGCAGTACTTC. This codes for CASTHQGQTTYEQYF. The V and J genes are TRBV6-1 and TRBJ2-7; 7 bases align to TRBD1. The trim removed 7 bases at V and 2 bases at J, leaving 11 bases unmatched. The CDR3 spans 15 residues. Germline values: CDR1 MNHNS, CDR2 SASEGT.

The V and J genes are TRBV28 and TRBJ2-7; the match to TRBD1 covers 8 bases. CDR1 MDHEN and CDR2 SYDVKM come from the germline V gene. This CDR3 region has 14 residues. Losses at the gene ends were 11 bases for V and 2 bases for J; bases not matched to a gene: 11. This chain's CDR3 is CAWAPGTGTYEQYF. In nucleotides, the CDR3 is TGTGCCTGGGCTCCCGGGACAGGCACCTACGAGCAGTACTTC. Supplemented by reference TRBV28 and TRBJ2-7, the full variable domain reads DVKVTQSSRYLVKRTGEKVFLECVQDMDHENMFWYRQDPGLGLRLIYFSYDVKMKEKGDIPEGYSVSREKKERFSLILESASTNQTSMYLCAWAPGTGTYEQYFGPGTRLTVT.

The gene calls are TRBV5-1 and TRBJ1-1, with TRBD1 matching over 9 bases. CDR3 length equals 15 residues. V shed 4 bases and J 5 bases; nucleotides not matched to a gene: 9. Germline values: CDR1 SGHRS, CDR2 YFSETQ. CDR3 in DNA: TGCGCCAGCAGCCTCGGACAGGGGAGGAGAACTGAAGCTTTCTTT. This translates into CASSLGQGRRTEAFF.

The gene calls are TRBV7-6 and TRBJ2-5; D remains ambiguous. Germline assignment: CDR1 SGHVS and CDR2 FNYEAQ. V gave up 6 bases and J gave up 4 bases, with 12 bases separating them. This CDR3 has 13 amino acids. Here the CDR3 reads CASSLLGRETQYF. The CDR3 nucleotides read TGTGCCAGCAGTCTACTTGGTAGAGAGACCCAGTACTTC.

The rearrangement links TRBV18 to TRBJ2-7; 8 bases are a match to TRBD1. The CDR3 has 14 residues. V lost 2 bases, J lost 3 bases, and 3 bases stayed unmatched. Germline CDR1 KGHSH, CDR2 LQKENI. The chain's CDR3 is CASSPTGTGYEQYF. CDR3 DNA sequence: TGTGCCAGCTCACCAACCGGGACAGGCTACGAGCAGTACTTC.

The V and J genes are TRBV20-1 and TRBJ1-1; D is uncertain. Trimming pared 6 bases from V and 1 base from J, leaving 6 bases between. CDR3 length equals 11 residues. Germline V lookup: CDR1 DFQATT, CDR2 SNEGSKA (reference sequence). CDR3 sequence (DNA): TGCAGTGCGGGCAGGAACACTGAAGCTTTCTTT. This gives the protein CSAGRNTEAFF.

The chain has TRBV5-5 and TRBJ2-6, with D unresolved. V was trimmed by 4 bases and J by 4 bases, leaving 15 bases between them. The CDR3 has 16 residues. CDR1 SGHKS and CDR2 YYEKEE come from the germline V gene (reference sequence). The CDR3: CASSPLKKTGANVLTF. The CDR3 DNA follows: TGTGCCAGCAGCCCCCTAAAGAAGACAGGGGCCAACGTCCTGACTTTC.

The chain carries TRBV7-2 and TRBJ2-5; D possibly corresponds to TRBD2 (6 bases). CDR1 is SGHTA, CDR2 FQGNSA, per germline. The V and J ends lost 3 bases and 1 base respectively, with 6 bases between them. This CDR3 is built from 13 residues. The CDR3 sequence: CASSFGGQETQYF. Written as DNA, the CDR3 is TGTGCCAGCAGCTTCGGGGGCCAAGAGACCCAGTACTTC.

V and J are TRBV5-1 and TRBJ2-3, with D perhaps TRBD2 (6 bases). Per germline, CDR1 SGHRS and CDR2 YFSETQ. V was trimmed by 4 bases and J by 4 bases, leaving 13 bases between them. This CDR3 has 14 amino acids. The CDR3 here is CASSDGGGPDTQYF. The CDR3 bases are TGCGCCAGCAGCGACGGGGGAGGACCAGATACGCAGTATTTT.

In this sample, this clone turned up once. CDR3 sequence: CASSPGGQQPQHF. The CDR3 region has the DNA TGCGCCAGCAGCCCGGGCGGGCAGCAGCCCCAGCATTTT. This chain connects TRBV4-3 to TRBJ1-5; no clear D. From germline, CDR1 is LGHNA and CDR2 YSLEER. The CDR3 is 13 residues long. Trimming stripped 4 bases from V and 7 bases from J, with 11 bases between.

The chain uses TRBV13 and TRBJ2-2; D uncertain. The CDR3 covers 15 residues. With 0 bases removed from V and 1 base from J, the gap between germline ends came to 6 bases. Germline values: CDR1 PRHDT, CDR2 FYEKMQ (reference sequence). As DNA, the CDR3 is TGTGCCAGCAGCTTAGGACGGAGGAACACCGGGGAGCTGTTTTTT. Its translation is CASSLGRRNTGELFF.

Only a few counts were recorded for this clone. The chain has TRBV11-2 and TRBJ2-7, with a tentative D call TRBD2 (7 bases). Germline CDR1 SGHAT, CDR2 FQNNGV. Trimming stripped 1 base from V and 5 bases from J, with 21 bases between. This CDR3 is built from 17 residues. CDR3 sequence (DNA): TGTGCCAGCAGCTTAGCCCTCGGGACGGGGGGCCGGCACGAGCAGTACTTC. This codes for CASSLALGTGGRHEQYF.

The gene calls are TRBV9 and TRBJ2-6, with D maybe TRBD1 (6 bases). CDR1 and CDR2 from the germline V gene are SGDLS and YYNGEE. Between the trimmed V and J ends, which lost 4 bases and 0 bases, there was a span of 11 bases. The CDR3 spans 16 residues. The CDR3 spells CASSRGFYSGANVLTF. The CDR3 bases are TGTGCCAGCAGCAGGGGGTTTTACTCTGGGGCCAACGTCCTGACTTTC.